This T cell receptor (beta chain) was recovered during a study of long-term antiretroviral therapy in people with HIV. As for the study in general: The oldest specimens predate the 2015 immediate-ART recommendation by about a decade. Study-wide results and limits: Blood sampling spanned 2004 to 2017, possibly under older ART regimens.

The assay, immunoSEQ v3.0, was run at survey level. 40,000-50,000 T-cell genomes per sample were the sequencing target. The repertoire was sequenced with immunoSEQ multiplex PCR; TCRdb's copy has only in-frame clones and lacks some. The sample carries 37,000 or so clones, approximately 80% recorded once. CDR1 is LGHNA, CDR2 YNFKEQ, per germline. The CDR3 has 18 residues. With 0 bases removed from V and 6 bases from J, the gap between germline ends came to 21 bases. Turning to this clone: The target antigen is unknown.

Sequencing used unsorted PBMCs, obtained 3.4 years after starting antiretroviral therapy. The receptor comes from a man between 25 and 39 years old with HIV. V and J are TRBV4-2 and TRBJ1-3; D is uncertain. CDR3 in DNA: TGTGCCAGCAGCCAAGACCCCATGGCAGCCTCCGTTTCAAACACCATATATTTT. Its translation: CASSQDPMAASVSNTIYF.